Listed below are T cell receptor beta chains from one sample, sequenced in a study of blood T cell repertoires in COVID-19. Assay used: immunoSEQ multiplex PCR; TCRdb lists only in-frame clones, some missing. The table shows about 240,000 clones, with 80% to 90% occurring only once. Specimen: peripheral blood. The receptors were gathered from a woman in her 70s with acute or convalescent COVID-19. CDR3s include the opening cysteine and the closing phenylalanine or tryptophan. A D gene is named only where the DNA matches it firmly. Clone size is shown for a subset of rows, as once, few, many or a class of expanded clone.

v_gene: TRBV24-1
d_gene: TRBD2
abundance: NA
j_gene: TRBJ2-3
CDR3nt: TGTGCCACCAGTGGCAGCGGGGGGGCCGAGGCAGATACGCAGTATTTT
CDR3aa: CATSGSGGAEADTQYF

v_gene: TRBV5-1
d_gene: NA
abundance: NA
j_gene: TRBJ1-4
CDR3nt: TGCGCCAGCAGCTTGGCGGGAGTAGATGAAAAACTGTTTTTT
CDR3aa: CASSLAGVDEKLFF

v_gene: TRBV29-1
d_gene: TRBD1
abundance: NA
j_gene: TRBJ1-2
CDR3nt: TGCAGCGTTGATTTGGGACAGGGCTATGGCTACACCTTC
CDR3aa: CSVDLGQGYGYTF

v_gene: TRBV6-5
d_gene: NA
abundance: once
j_gene: TRBJ2-1
CDR3nt: TGTGCCAGCAGTTACGGCTTTGGGCCCAATGAGCAGTTCTTC
CDR3aa: CASSYGFGPNEQFF

v_gene: TRBV6-4
d_gene: TRBD1
abundance: NA
j_gene: TRBJ2-1
CDR3nt: TGTGCCAGCAGCGATGGGACAGGGGGCCGCAATGAGCAGTTCTTC
CDR3aa: CASSDGTGGRNEQFF

v_gene: TRBV4-3
d_gene: NA
abundance: NA
j_gene: TRBJ1-1
CDR3nt: TGCGCCAGCAGCCTAGAAAGAGGGAACACTGAAGCTTTCTTT
CDR3aa: CASSLERGNTEAFF

v_gene: TRBV3-1/TRBV3-2
d_gene: TRBD2
abundance: NA
j_gene: TRBJ2-3
CDR3nt: TGTGCCAGCAGCCCCTTCAGCGGGGGGGTTGGAGATACGCAGTATTTT
CDR3aa: CASSPFSGGVGDTQYF

v_gene: TRBV5-1
d_gene: TRBD2
abundance: NA
j_gene: TRBJ2-1
CDR3nt: TGCGCCAGCAGGGTAGCGGGGGGATACAATGAGCAGTTCTTC
CDR3aa: CASRVAGGYNEQFF

v_gene: TRBV7-2
d_gene: NA
abundance: NA
j_gene: TRBJ1-4
CDR3nt: TGTGCCAGCAGCCGGGAACAATCCAATGAAAAACTGTTTTTT
CDR3aa: CASSREQSNEKLFF

v_gene: TRBV4-2
d_gene: NA
abundance: NA
j_gene: TRBJ1-4
CDR3nt: TGTGCCAGCAGCCCACCCGGGAGAGCTAATGAAAAACTGTTTTTT
CDR3aa: CASSPPGRANEKLFF

v_gene: TRBV4-2
d_gene: NA
abundance: NA
j_gene: TRBJ1-1
CDR3nt: TGTGCCAGCAGCCAAGGCCGGCAGGGTGAAGCTTTCTTT
CDR3aa: CASSQGRQGEAFF

v_gene: TRBV5-8
d_gene: NA
abundance: NA
j_gene: TRBJ2-1
CDR3nt: TGTGCCAGCAGACAGGGACAAAACAATGAGCAGTTCTTC
CDR3aa: CASRQGQNNEQFF

v_gene: TRBV10-3
d_gene: NA
abundance: few
j_gene: TRBJ2-7
CDR3nt: TGTGCCATCAGTGAGTCCTGGACAAGCTCCTACGAGCAGTACTTC
CDR3aa: CAISESWTSSYEQYF

v_gene: TRBV7-8
d_gene: TRBD1
abundance: few
j_gene: TRBJ1-4
CDR3nt: TGTGCCAGCAGCTTATGGGGGACAGGGGGGGAAAAACTGTTTTTT
CDR3aa: CASSLWGTGGEKLFF

v_gene: TRBV4-3
d_gene: NA
abundance: few
j_gene: TRBJ1-1
CDR3nt: TGCGCCAGCAGCCAAATTCAGGCCAACACTGAAGCTTTCTTT
CDR3aa: CASSQIQANTEAFF

v_gene: TRBV5-1
d_gene: TRBD1
abundance: NA
j_gene: TRBJ1-2
CDR3nt: TGCGCCAGCAGCTTGGACGGATTGGGACAGGGGTACGATGGCTACACCTTC
CDR3aa: CASSLDGLGQGYDGYTF

v_gene: TRBV6-5
d_gene: NA
abundance: NA
j_gene: TRBJ2-1
CDR3nt: TGTGCCAGCAGTTACTCGTCTTTCGGTATCAATGAGCAGTTCTTC
CDR3aa: CASSYSSFGINEQFF

v_gene: TRBV6-2/TRBV6-3
d_gene: NA
abundance: NA
j_gene: TRBJ1-2
CDR3nt: TGTGCCAGCAGTTACTCCCCCTTGTACTATGGCTACACCTTC
CDR3aa: CASSYSPLYYGYTF

v_gene: TRBV4-1
d_gene: NA
abundance: NA
j_gene: TRBJ2-1
CDR3nt: TGCGCCAGCAGCCAAGAGTTCGGTTATGAGCAGTTCTTC
CDR3aa: CASSQEFGYEQFF

v_gene: TRBV4-3
d_gene: NA
abundance: NA
j_gene: TRBJ1-4
CDR3nt: TGCGCCAGCAGCCGTACGGGGTTTAATGAAAAACTGTTTTTT
CDR3aa: CASSRTGFNEKLFF

v_gene: TRBV3-1/TRBV3-2
d_gene: NA
abundance: NA
j_gene: TRBJ1-2
CDR3nt: TGTGCCAGCAGGGATCTGAGGGATGGCTACACCTTC
CDR3aa: CASRDLRDGYTF

v_gene: TRBV7-8
d_gene: NA
abundance: NA
j_gene: TRBJ1-2
CDR3nt: TGTGCCAGCAGCGCCTCCAGGGCTTGGGTAGGCTACACCTTC
CDR3aa: CASSASRAWVGYTF

v_gene: TRBV6-2/TRBV6-3
d_gene: TRBD1
abundance: NA
j_gene: TRBJ1-3
CDR3nt: TGTGCCAGCAGTTACCCAACAGGGACAGGGAAACTACTGAGCTCTGGAAACACCATATATTTT
CDR3aa: CASSYPTGTGKLLSSGNTIYF

v_gene: TRBV6-5
d_gene: TRBD1
abundance: NA
j_gene: TRBJ1-1
CDR3nt: TGTGCCAGCAAACCAGGGGGAATGAACACTGAAGCTTTCTTT
CDR3aa: CASKPGGMNTEAFF

v_gene: TRBV12-3/TRBV12-4
d_gene: NA
abundance: NA
j_gene: TRBJ2-3
CDR3nt: TGTGCCAGCAGTCCTTCCCATACGCAGTATTTT
CDR3aa: CASSPSHTQYF

v_gene: TRBV28
d_gene: NA
abundance: NA
j_gene: TRBJ1-2
CDR3nt: NA
CDR3aa: CASSFLAGEFYGYTF

v_gene: TRBV12-3/TRBV12-4
d_gene: NA
abundance: NA
j_gene: TRBJ1-1
CDR3nt: TGTGCCACCACCTCAACGGTGAACACTGAAGCTTTCTTT
CDR3aa: CATTSTVNTEAFF

v_gene: TRBV29-1
d_gene: TRBD1
abundance: NA
j_gene: TRBJ1-5
CDR3nt: TGCAGCGTCGGACAGGGCAGTCAGCCCCAGCATTTT
CDR3aa: CSVGQGSQPQHF

v_gene: TRBV6-6
d_gene: NA
abundance: NA
j_gene: TRBJ2-2
CDR3nt: TGTGCCAGCTCACGGGCGGGATCTAACACCGGGGAGCTGTTTTTT
CDR3aa: CASSRAGSNTGELFF

v_gene: TRBV29-1
d_gene: TRBD2
abundance: NA
j_gene: TRBJ2-5
CDR3nt: TGCAGCGTTGGGGCTAGCGGTTTCGGGGAGACCCAGTACTTC
CDR3aa: CSVGASGFGETQYF

v_gene: TRBV19
d_gene: NA
abundance: NA
j_gene: TRBJ1-1
CDR3nt: TGTGCCAGTAGCCTGGACAGACCCTTGAACACTGAAGCTTTCTTT
CDR3aa: CASSLDRPLNTEAFF

v_gene: TRBV3-1/TRBV3-2
d_gene: TRBD1
abundance: NA
j_gene: TRBJ1-4
CDR3nt: TGTGCCAGCAGCCAAATTTCCGGGACAGGGAGTGAAAAACTGTTTTTT
CDR3aa: CASSQISGTGSEKLFF

v_gene: TRBV18
d_gene: NA
abundance: NA
j_gene: TRBJ1-1
CDR3nt: TGTGCCAGCTCACCCCGACAGAACACTGAAGCTTTCTTT
CDR3aa: CASSPRQNTEAFF

v_gene: TRBV10-2
d_gene: NA
abundance: NA
j_gene: TRBJ2-3
CDR3nt: TGCGCCAGCAGTGAGTCGGAACGGGAGAACCTCGAACCCACAGATACGCAGTATTTT
CDR3aa: CASSESERENLEPTDTQYF

v_gene: TRBV5-1
d_gene: TRBD1
abundance: NA
j_gene: TRBJ1-2
CDR3nt: TGCGCCAGCAGTAATCCCGGGACAGCTTATGGCTACACCTTC
CDR3aa: CASSNPGTAYGYTF

v_gene: TRBV11-2
d_gene: NA
abundance: NA
j_gene: TRBJ2-5
CDR3nt: TGTGCCAGCAGCTTCCTCCCGCCGGGGGGCTTCCAAGAGACCCAGTACTTC
CDR3aa: CASSFLPPGGFQETQYF

v_gene: TRBV11-2
d_gene: NA
abundance: NA
j_gene: TRBJ2-5
CDR3nt: TGTGCCAGCAGCTTAGGGCTAGGCCAAGAGACCCAGTACTTC
CDR3aa: CASSLGLGQETQYF

v_gene: TRBV19
d_gene: NA
abundance: NA
j_gene: TRBJ1-2
CDR3nt: TGTGCCAGTAGTAGAAGGGGGATCTATGGCTACACCTTC
CDR3aa: CASSRRGIYGYTF

v_gene: TRBV19
d_gene: NA
abundance: NA
j_gene: TRBJ1-5
CDR3nt: TGTGCCAGTAGTTATACAGGGTTTTATAGCAATCAGCCCCAGCATTTT
CDR3aa: CASSYTGFYSNQPQHF

v_gene: TRBV5-1
d_gene: TRBD1
abundance: NA
j_gene: TRBJ2-6
CDR3nt: TGCGCCAGCAGTTTAAGGGACAGGGGGTTCTCTGGGGCCAACGTCCTGACTTTC
CDR3aa: CASSLRDRGFSGANVLTF

v_gene: TRBV7-2
d_gene: TRBD2
abundance: once
j_gene: TRBJ2-3
CDR3nt: TGTGCCAGCAGCCTGACTAGCGGGGTAACAGATACGCAGTATTTT
CDR3aa: CASSLTSGVTDTQYF

v_gene: TRBV7-2
d_gene: TRBD1
abundance: NA
j_gene: TRBJ1-1
CDR3nt: TGTGCCAGCAGCTTAGACAGGGGGGCAATTACTGAAGCTTTCTTT
CDR3aa: CASSLDRGAITEAFF

v_gene: TRBV19
d_gene: TRBD2
abundance: once
j_gene: TRBJ2-1
CDR3nt: TGTGCCAGTTTTCCCGGGACTAGCGGGGCGGTCTCGTACAATGAGCAGTTCTTC
CDR3aa: CASFPGTSGAVSYNEQFF

v_gene: TRBV10-1
d_gene: NA
abundance: few
j_gene: TRBJ1-1
CDR3nt: TGCGCCAGCAGTGAGTCGGCAGGGAACACTGAAGCTTTCTTT
CDR3aa: CASSESAGNTEAFF

v_gene: TRBV27
d_gene: NA
abundance: NA
j_gene: TRBJ1-2
CDR3nt: TGTGCCAGCAGACTCCTCGGGGGGCTTGGCTACACCTTC
CDR3aa: CASRLLGGLGYTF

v_gene: TRBV27
d_gene: NA
abundance: NA
j_gene: TRBJ2-7
CDR3nt: TGTGCCAGCAGTTCATATACCGGGACTGCTTCCTACGAGCAGTACTTC
CDR3aa: CASSSYTGTASYEQYF

v_gene: TRBV10-3
d_gene: TRBD1
abundance: once
j_gene: TRBJ1-1
CDR3nt: TGTGCCATCAGTGGGGACAGGGGAGGGAGGATCACTGAAGCTTTCTTT
CDR3aa: CAISGDRGGRITEAFF

v_gene: TRBV2
d_gene: TRBD1
abundance: NA
j_gene: TRBJ2-3
CDR3nt: TGTGCCAGCAAAATGGGACAGAGCACAGATACGCAGTATTTT
CDR3aa: CASKMGQSTDTQYF

v_gene: TRBV28
d_gene: NA
abundance: NA
j_gene: TRBJ1-2
CDR3nt: TGTGCCAGCAGCCCGCTCAGGGGTCATGATGGCTACACCTTC
CDR3aa: CASSPLRGHDGYTF

v_gene: TRBV28
d_gene: NA
abundance: NA
j_gene: TRBJ1-1
CDR3nt: TGTGCCAGCAGTTTCGACAGCTGGGACACTGAAGCTTTCTTT
CDR3aa: CASSFDSWDTEAFF

v_gene: TRBV7-9
d_gene: NA
abundance: once
j_gene: TRBJ1-6
CDR3nt: TGTGCCAGCAGCTTCGACAGCCTCAATTCACCCCTCCACTTT
CDR3aa: CASSFDSLNSPLHF

v_gene: TRBV2
d_gene: NA
abundance: NA
j_gene: TRBJ1-5
CDR3nt: TGTGCCAGGGGGGGAGGGGATGACAATCAGCCCCAGCATTTT
CDR3aa: CARGGGDDNQPQHF

v_gene: TRBV15
d_gene: TRBD1
abundance: NA
j_gene: TRBJ1-1
CDR3nt: TGTGCCACCAGCAAAGCAGAGGGACAGTCCACCCAAAGGACTGAAGCTTTCTTT
CDR3aa: CATSKAEGQSTQRTEAFF

v_gene: TRBV11-2
d_gene: TRBD2
abundance: NA
j_gene: TRBJ2-3
CDR3nt: TGTGCCAGCAGCCCTCGGACTAGCGGGTGGGGGGCAGATACGCAGTATTTT
CDR3aa: CASSPRTSGWGADTQYF

v_gene: TRBV11-2
d_gene: TRBD1
abundance: NA
j_gene: TRBJ1-1
CDR3nt: TGTGCCAGCAGCCGGGACAGGGGCACTGAAGCTTTCTTT
CDR3aa: CASSRDRGTEAFF

v_gene: TRBV20-1
d_gene: TRBD1
abundance: NA
j_gene: TRBJ1-2
CDR3nt: TGCAGTGCCAGGGACAGGGTTAGGGACACCTTC
CDR3aa: CSARDRVRDTF